The present TCR beta chain was sequenced within a study of shared clonotypes between healthy human individuals. This CDR3 comprises 15 residues. Germline CDR1 is MNHEY and CDR2 is SMNVEV (reference sequence). V lost 3 bases and J lost 4, with 12 bases in between. The protocol was immunoSEQ multiplex PCR, while the TCRdb copy is restricted to in-frame clones and leaves out a portion. The sample records some 530,000 clones, almost 80% being singletons. Sequencing was performed on PBMCs. The chain is built from TRBV27 and TRBJ2-2; D is unresolved. This receptor was obtained from a woman in her forties in good health. Some clones in this sample may be carry-over from other donors' samples. The CDR3 loop reads CASSFRQSLTGELFF. Written as DNA, the CDR3 is TGTGCCAGCAGTTTCCGGCAGTCACTCACCGGGGAGCTGTTTTTT.